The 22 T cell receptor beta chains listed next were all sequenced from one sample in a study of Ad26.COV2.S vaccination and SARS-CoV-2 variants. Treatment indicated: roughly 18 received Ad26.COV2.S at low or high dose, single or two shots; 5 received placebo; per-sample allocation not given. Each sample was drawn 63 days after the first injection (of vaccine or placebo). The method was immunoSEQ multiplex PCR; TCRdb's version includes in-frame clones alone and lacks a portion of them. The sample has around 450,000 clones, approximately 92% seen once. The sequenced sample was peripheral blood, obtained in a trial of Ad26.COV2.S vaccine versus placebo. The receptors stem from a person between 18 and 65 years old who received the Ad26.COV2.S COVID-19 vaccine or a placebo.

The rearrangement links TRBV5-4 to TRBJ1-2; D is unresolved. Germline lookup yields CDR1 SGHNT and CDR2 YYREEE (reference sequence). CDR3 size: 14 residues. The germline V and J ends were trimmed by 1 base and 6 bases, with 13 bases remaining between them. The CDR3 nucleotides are TGTGCCAGCAGCTTGTTTCGGCAGGAGAATGGCTACACCTTC. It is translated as CASSLFRQENGYTF.

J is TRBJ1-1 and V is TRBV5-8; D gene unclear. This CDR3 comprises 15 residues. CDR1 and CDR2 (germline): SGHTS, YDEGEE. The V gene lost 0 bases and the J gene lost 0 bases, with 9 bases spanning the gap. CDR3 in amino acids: CASSLGAWLNTEAFF. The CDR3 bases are TGTGCCAGCAGCTTGGGGGCCTGGTTGAACACTGAAGCTTTCTTT.

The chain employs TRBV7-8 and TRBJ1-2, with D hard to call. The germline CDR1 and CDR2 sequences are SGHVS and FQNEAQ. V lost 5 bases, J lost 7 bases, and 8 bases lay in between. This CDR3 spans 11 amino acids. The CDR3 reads CASSQNGGYTF. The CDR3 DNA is TGTGCCAGCAGCCAGAATGGTGGCTACACCTTC.

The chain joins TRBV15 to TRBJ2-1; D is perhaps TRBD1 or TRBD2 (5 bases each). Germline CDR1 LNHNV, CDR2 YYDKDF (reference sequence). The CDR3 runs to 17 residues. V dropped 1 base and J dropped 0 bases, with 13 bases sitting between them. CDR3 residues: CATSRGPAGSSYNEQFF. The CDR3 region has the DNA TGTGCCACCAGCAGAGGACCGGCAGGGAGCTCCTACAATGAGCAGTTCTTC. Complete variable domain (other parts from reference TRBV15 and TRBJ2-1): DAMVIQNPRYQVTQFGKPVTLSCSQTLNHNVMYWYQQKSSQAPKLLFHYYDKDFNNEADTPDNFQSRRPNTSFCFLDIRSPGLGDTAMYLCATSRGPAGSSYNEQFFGPGTRLTVL.

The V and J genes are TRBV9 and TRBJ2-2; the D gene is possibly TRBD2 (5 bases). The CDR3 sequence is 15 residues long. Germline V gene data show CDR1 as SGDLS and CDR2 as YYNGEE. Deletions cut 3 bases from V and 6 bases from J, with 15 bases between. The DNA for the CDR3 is TGTGCCAGCAGCGCCCGGGATACACCATCCGGGGAGCTGTTTTTT. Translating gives CASSARDTPSGELFF. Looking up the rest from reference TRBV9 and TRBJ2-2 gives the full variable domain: DSGVTQTPKHLITATGQRVTLRCSPRSGDLSVYWYQQSLDQGLQFLIQYYNGEERAKGNILERFSAQQFPDLHSELNLSSLELGDSALYFCASSARDTPSGELFFGEGSRLTVL.

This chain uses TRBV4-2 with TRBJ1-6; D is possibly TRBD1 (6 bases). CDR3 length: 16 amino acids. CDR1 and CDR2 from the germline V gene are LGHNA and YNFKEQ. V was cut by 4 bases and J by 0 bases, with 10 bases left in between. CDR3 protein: CASSLTGSSYNSPLHF. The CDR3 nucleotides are TGTGCCAGCAGCCTAACAGGGAGCTCCTATAATTCACCCCTCCACTTT.

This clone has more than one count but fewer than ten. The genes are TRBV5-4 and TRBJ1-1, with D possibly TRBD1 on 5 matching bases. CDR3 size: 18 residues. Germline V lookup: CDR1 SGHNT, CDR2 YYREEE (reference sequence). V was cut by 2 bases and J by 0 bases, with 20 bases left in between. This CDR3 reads CASSFLGGWGSMNTEAFF. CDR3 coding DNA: TGTGCCAGCAGCTTCTTGGGGGGATGGGGCTCGATGAACACTGAAGCTTTCTTT. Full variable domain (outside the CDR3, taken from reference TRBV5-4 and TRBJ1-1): ETGVTQSPTHLIKTRGQQVTLRCSSQSGHNTVSWYQQALGQGPQFIFQYYREEENGRGNFPPRFSGLQFPNYSSELNVNALELDDSALYLCASSFLGGWGSMNTEAFFGQGTRLTVV.

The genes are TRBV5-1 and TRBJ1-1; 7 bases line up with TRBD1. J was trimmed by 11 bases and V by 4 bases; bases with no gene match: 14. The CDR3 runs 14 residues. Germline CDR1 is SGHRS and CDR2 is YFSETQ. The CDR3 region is CASSTFGTGEAAFF. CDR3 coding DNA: TGCGCCAGCAGCACCTTTGGAACAGGGGAGGCGGCTTTCTTT.

CDR3: CASSYGTSGTQETQYF. CDR3 bases: TGTGCCAGCAGCTACGGGACTAGCGGGACCCAGGAGACCCAGTACTTC. The chain couples TRBV7-6 to TRBJ2-5; 13 bases are a match to TRBD2. Germline V gene sequence: CDR1 SGHVS, CDR2 FNYEAQ. This CDR3 has 16 residues. V lost 4 bases, J lost 5 bases, and 7 bases stayed unmatched. Variable domain in full (rest from reference TRBV7-6 and TRBJ2-5): GAGVSQSPRYKVTKRGQDVALRCDPISGHVSLYWYRQALGQGPEFLTYFNYEAQQDKSGLPNDRFSAERPEGSISTLTIQRTEQRDSAMYRCASSYGTSGTQETQYFGPGTRLLVL.

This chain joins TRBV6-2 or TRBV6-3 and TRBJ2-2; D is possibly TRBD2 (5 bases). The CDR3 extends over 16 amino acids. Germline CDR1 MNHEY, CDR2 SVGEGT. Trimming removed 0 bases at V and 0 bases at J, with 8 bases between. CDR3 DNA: TGTGCCAGCAGTTACTCCCGGAGGACGAACACCGGGGAGCTGTTTTTT. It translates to CASSYSRRTNTGELFF.

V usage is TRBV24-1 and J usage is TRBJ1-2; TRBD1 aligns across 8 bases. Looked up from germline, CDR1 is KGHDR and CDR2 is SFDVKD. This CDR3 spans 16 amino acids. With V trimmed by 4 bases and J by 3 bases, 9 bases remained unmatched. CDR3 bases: TGTGCCACCAGTGAGCCCGGGACAGGAGGCGACTATGGCTACACCTTC. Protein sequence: CATSEPGTGGDYGYTF.

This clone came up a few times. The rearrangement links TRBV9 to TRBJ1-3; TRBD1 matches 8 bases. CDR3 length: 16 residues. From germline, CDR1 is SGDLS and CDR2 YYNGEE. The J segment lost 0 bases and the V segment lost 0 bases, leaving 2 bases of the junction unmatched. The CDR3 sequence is CASSVGDRPSGNTIYF. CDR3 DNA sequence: TGTGCCAGCAGCGTAGGGGACAGGCCCTCTGGAAACACCATATATTTT.

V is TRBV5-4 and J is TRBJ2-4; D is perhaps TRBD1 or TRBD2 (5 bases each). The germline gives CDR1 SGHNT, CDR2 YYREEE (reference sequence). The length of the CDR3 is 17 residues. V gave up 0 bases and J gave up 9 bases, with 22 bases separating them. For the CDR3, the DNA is TGTGCCAGCAGCTTGGACGGGACGCCCAAGGCTTTGGGCATTCAGTACTTC. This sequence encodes CASSLDGTPKALGIQYF.

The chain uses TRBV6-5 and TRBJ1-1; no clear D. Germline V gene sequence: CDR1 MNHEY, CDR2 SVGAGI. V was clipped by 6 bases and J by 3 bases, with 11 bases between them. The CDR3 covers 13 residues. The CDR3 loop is CASRARGDTEAFF. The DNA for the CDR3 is TGTGCCAGCAGGGCTCGTGGGGACACTGAAGCTTTCTTT.

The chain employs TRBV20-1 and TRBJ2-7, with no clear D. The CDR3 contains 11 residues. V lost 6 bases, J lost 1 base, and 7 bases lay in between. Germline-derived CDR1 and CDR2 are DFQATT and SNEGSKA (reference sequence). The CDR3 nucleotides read TGCAGTGCGCCCCGGTCCTACGAGCAGTACTTC. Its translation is CSAPRSYEQYF.

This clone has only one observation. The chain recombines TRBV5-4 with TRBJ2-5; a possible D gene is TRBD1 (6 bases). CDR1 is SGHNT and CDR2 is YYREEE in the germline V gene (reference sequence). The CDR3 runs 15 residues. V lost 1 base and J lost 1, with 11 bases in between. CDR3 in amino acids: CASSLTGQFQETQYF. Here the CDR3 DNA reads TGTGCCAGCAGCTTGACCGGACAGTTCCAAGAGACCCAGTACTTC.

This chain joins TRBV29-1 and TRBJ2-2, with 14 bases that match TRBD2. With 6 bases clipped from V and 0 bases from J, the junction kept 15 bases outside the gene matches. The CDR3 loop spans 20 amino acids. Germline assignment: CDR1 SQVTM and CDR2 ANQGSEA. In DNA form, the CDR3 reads TGCAGCGTCCCGACCGCGACTAGCGGGAGGGATGGGGCGAACACCGGGGAGCTGTTTTTT. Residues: CSVPTATSGRDGANTGELFF.

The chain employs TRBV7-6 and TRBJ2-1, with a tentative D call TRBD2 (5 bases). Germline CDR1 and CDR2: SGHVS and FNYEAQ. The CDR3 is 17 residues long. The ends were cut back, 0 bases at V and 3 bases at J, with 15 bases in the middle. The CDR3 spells CASSLAVTSAGYNEQFF. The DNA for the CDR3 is TGTGCCAGCAGCTTAGCCGTTACTAGTGCGGGCTACAATGAGCAGTTCTTC.

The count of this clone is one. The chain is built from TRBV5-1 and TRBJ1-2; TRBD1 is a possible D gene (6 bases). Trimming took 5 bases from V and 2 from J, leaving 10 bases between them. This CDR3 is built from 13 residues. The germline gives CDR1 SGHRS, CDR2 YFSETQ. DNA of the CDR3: TGCGCCAGCAGTTTCGGACAGAACTATGGCTACACCTTC. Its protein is CASSFGQNYGYTF. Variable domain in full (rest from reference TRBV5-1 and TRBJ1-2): KAGVTQTPRYLIKTRGQQVTLSCSPISGHRSVSWYQQTPGQGLQFLFEYFSETQRNKGNFPGRFSGRQFSNSRSEMNVSTLELGDSALYLCASSFGQNYGYTFGSGTRLTVV.

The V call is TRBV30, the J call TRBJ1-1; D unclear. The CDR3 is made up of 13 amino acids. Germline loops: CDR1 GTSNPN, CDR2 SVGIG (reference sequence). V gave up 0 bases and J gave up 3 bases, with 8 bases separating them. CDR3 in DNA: TGTGCCTGGAGTGTCGTCGGGGACACTGAAGCTTTCTTT. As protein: CAWSVVGDTEAFF.

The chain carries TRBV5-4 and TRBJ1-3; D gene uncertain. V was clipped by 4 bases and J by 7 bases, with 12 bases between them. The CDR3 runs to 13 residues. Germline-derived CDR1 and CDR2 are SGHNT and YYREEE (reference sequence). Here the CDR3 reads CASSRDRFNTIYF. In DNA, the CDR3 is TGTGCCAGCAGCCGAGATCGTTTCAACACCATATATTTT.

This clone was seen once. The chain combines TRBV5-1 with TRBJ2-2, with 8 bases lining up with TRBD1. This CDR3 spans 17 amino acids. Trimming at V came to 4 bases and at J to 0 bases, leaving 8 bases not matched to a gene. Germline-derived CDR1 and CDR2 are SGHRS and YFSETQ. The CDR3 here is CASSLHDRGTNTGELFF. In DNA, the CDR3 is TGCGCCAGCAGCCTCCACGACAGGGGTACGAACACCGGGGAGCTGTTTTTT. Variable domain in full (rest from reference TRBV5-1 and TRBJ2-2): KAGVTQTPRYLIKTRGQQVTLSCSPISGHRSVSWYQQTPGQGLQFLFEYFSETQRNKGNFPGRFSGRQFSNSRSEMNVSTLELGDSALYLCASSLHDRGTNTGELFFGEGSRLTVL.